This T cell receptor (beta chain) was recorded in a study of cytomegalovirus exposure and HLA in healthy donors. Study context: Prior work identified about 120 million unique TCR beta sequences in 150 million to 200 million T cells. General observations from the study: Later analysis identified 16,951 TCR beta sequences associated with HLA alleles, using a false discovery rate threshold of 0.05. Relative to equally common others, HLA-associated TCR beta chains showed greater clonal expansion in a later analysis.

This PCR relied on a set of 60 Vbeta primers and 13 Jbeta primers. Assay used: immunoSEQ multiplex PCR; TCRdb lists only in-frame clones, some missing. The sample includes some 170,000 clones, roughly two thirds of them seen just once. Worth noting for this clone: What it binds is unknown.

Per germline, CDR1 MNHEY and CDR2 SMNVEV (reference sequence). The CDR3 totals 15 residues. Trimming cost V 8 bases and J 4 bases, with 17 bases left between them. The chain uses TRBV27 and TRBJ2-2, with D possibly matching TRBD2 (5 bases). Sequencing was performed on PBMCs. The TCR sequence derives from a woman aged 30 to 39 in good health and CMV-seronegative. CDR3 nucleotide sequence: TGTGCCAGCGGGTCGGGATTACGAACCACCGGGGAGCTGTTTTTT. This sequence encodes CASGSGLRTTGELFF.